The present T cell receptor (beta chain) was sequenced within a study of blood T cell repertoires in COVID-19. The cohort comprised adults aged about 18 to 100 years residing in around 25 US areas. CDR1 and CDR2 from the germline V gene are LNHNV and YYDKDF (reference sequence). Germline trimming cut 4 bases from V and 4 bases from J; bases unmatched to any gene: 8. The CDR3 loop spans 16 amino acids. Measured with immunoSEQ multiplex PCR; TCRdb has only the in-frame clones, and not every one. This table has fewer than 200,000 clones, roughly 89% appearing once. The chain recombines TRBV15 with TRBJ1-2, with 11 bases identical to TRBD1. The source is a woman in her 30s who had been exposed to COVID-19. Sequenced sample: PBMCs or T cells enriched from blood (not recorded which). The CDR3 sequence: CATSKGQGALGYGYTF. CDR3 DNA sequence: TGTGCCACCAGCAAAGGACAGGGGGCCCTCGGCTATGGCTACACCTTC.